This T cell receptor (beta chain) was identified in a study of post-analysis software for immune sequencing data. Study-level results: In patients, a few TRBV segments were more frequent than in controls, with TRBV5-6, TRBV5-1 and TRBV20-1 among them. Those samples that were prepared in the same batch co-clustered strongly by F measure.

Unique molecular identifiers tagged the TCR beta cDNA libraries. Each CDR3 protein is one row after TCRdb ran MiXCR on the PCR reads. The sample lists some 890,000 distinct CDR3 sequences; approximately 50% were seen once. This clonotype was counted many times. Its antigen is unidentified. The V and J ends lost 4 bases and 5 bases, in that order; junction bases with no gene match: 3. In germline, CDR1 is SGHRS, CDR2 YFSETQ. The CDR3 length is 14 residues. The receptor was isolated from a girl aged 5-17 years with multiple sclerosis. The sequenced sample consisted of blood. The chain uses TRBV5-1 and TRBJ2-3; TRBD2 matches 11 bases. In nucleotides, the CDR3 is TGCGCCAGCAGCCTAGCGGGGGGCGGAGATACGCAGTATTTT. It encodes CASSLAGGGDTQYF.